This T cell receptor beta chain appears in the sequencing data of a study of T cell repertoires in cytomegalovirus infection (dated by TCRdb to 2018 to 2020). A note on the overall study: Peptide stimulations targeted recently identified HLA-C-restricted CMV epitopes, whose presentation resists viral immunomodulation, together with well-studied HLA-B-restricted epitopes. The HLA type of each donor mattered for the analysis, because public TCR beta signatures pointed to carriage of CMV infection along with the matching HLA type. The paper as a whole reports these results and caveats: The ex vivo response was dominated by HLA-C-restricted CMV-specific TCR beta clonotypes, and the single most frequent clonotype in two of eight donors was supplied by these HLA-C-restricted clonotypes. Carriers of CMV infection plus the relevant HLA type were discriminated by the cumulative frequency of public TCR beta family members in the study cohort and in an independent roughly 340-donor cohort.

What this sample's treatment or condition label stands for: in vitro stimulation with specific CMV peptide epitopes to enrich CMV-specific T cells. Only a few counts were recorded for this clonotype. The antigen it binds to is not known. Base qualities were left out, and no much larger clone turns up one base away. Instrument used: Illumina HiSeq 1500. The raw public reads went through TCRdb reprocessing: fastp at Q25, MiXCR clone calling, in-frame beta chains kept. Under each unique CDR3 protein, matching rows form one entry showing the most common genes and DNA. For this sample there are about 920,000 distinct CDR3 sequences; around 32% appear just once. The ten largest make up around 15% of the sample. CDR1 is given as SGHNT and CDR2 as YYREEE, both from the germline V gene (reference sequence). The CDR3 has 15 amino acids, counting the end cysteine and phenylalanine. Kept here is only the CDR3 DNA, which spans 45 bases and is read in frame from base 1. Deletion took 0 bases off V and 2 bases off J, with a span of 12 bases between the germline ends.

The sequence was obtained from a human donor in good health (CMV status not recorded). Some clones in this sample may be carry-over from other donors' samples. The source was cultured CD8+ T cells from PBMCs, collected from culture after CMV antigen stimulation. The chain was built from TRBV5-4 and TRBJ2-7; TRBD1 is a weak D gene call, 5 bases matching. The CDR3 reads as follows: CASSLVQANPYEQYF. The nucleotide sequence is TGTGCCAGCAGCTTGGTACAGGCCAACCCCTACGAGCAGTACTTC.